The next 23 T cell receptor beta chains were all read from a single sample in a study of PD-1 blockade in mismatch repair-deficient tumors. These TCRs' antigens remain unknown. Clones were sequenced by immunoSEQ multiplex PCR, and TCRdb holds only the in-frame ones, with some missing. This table has over 14,000 clones, 84% appearing once. Time point given: roughly 10-day in vitro stimulation with candidate neoantigen peptide 4. Sequencing was performed on cells cultured in vitro, taken from a patient treated with pembrolizumab. These receptors were taken from an adult with mismatch repair-deficient cancer.

This clone was seen a few times. The J gene is TRBJ1-2, the V gene TRBV6-4; 9 bases fit TRBD1. Trimming cost V 2 bases and J 8 bases; bases outside gene matches: 9. The CDR3 has 15 amino acids. Germline CDR1 reads MRHNA; CDR2 reads SNTAGT. The CDR3, as DNA: TGTGCCAGCAGTGACACGGGACAGGGAGTTCGAGGCTACACCTTC. Its protein is CASSDTGQGVRGYTF.

V and J are TRBV27 and TRBJ1-5; the D gene is possibly TRBD1 (5 bases). Germline V lookup: CDR1 MNHEY, CDR2 SMNVEV (reference sequence). This CDR3 has 14 amino acids. The V gene lost 7 bases and the J gene lost 5 bases, with 15 bases spanning the gap. The CDR3 reads CASTPGGYDQPQHF. The CDR3 bases are TGTGCCAGCACTCCGGGGGGTTACGATCAGCCCCAGCATTTT.

The V call is TRBV7-3, the J call TRBJ2-3; 9 positions match TRBD1. J gave up 2 bases and V 4 bases, and 7 bases lay outside the gene matches. Germline V gives CDR1 SGHTA, CDR2 FQGTGA. The CDR3 sequence is 16 residues long. The CDR3 protein is CASSSWDRAYTDTQYF. The CDR3 nucleotides are TGTGCCAGCAGCTCTTGGGACAGGGCTTACACAGATACGCAGTATTTT.

This sequence joins TRBV7-2 and TRBJ2-3, with 8 bases that match TRBD2. CDR1 SGHTA and CDR2 FQGNSA come from the germline V gene. CDR3 size: 15 residues. V lost 8 bases and J lost 4; bases outside the gene matches: 11. CDR3 DNA sequence: TGTGCCAGCCGGACCTCGGGAGGGCCCTCAGATACGCAGTATTTT. Translating gives CASRTSGGPSDTQYF.

This clone appeared a few times. The chain is built from TRBV7-8 and TRBJ1-1, with unresolved D. Trimming removed 6 bases at V and 3 bases at J, with 11 bases between. Germline CDR1 reads SGHVS; CDR2 reads FQNEAQ. This CDR3 contains 13 residues. The CDR3 protein is CASSQGVDTEAFF. CDR3 coding DNA: TGTGCCAGCAGTCAAGGAGTAGACACTGAAGCTTTCTTT. Based on the CDR3 plus reference TRBV7-8 and TRBJ1-1, the full variable domain is GAGVSQSPRYKVAKRGQDVALRCDPISGHVSLFWYQQALGQGPEFLTYFQNEAQLDKSGLPSDRFFAERPEGSVSTLKIQRTQQEDSAVYLCASSQGVDTEAFFGQGTRLTVV.

This clone was observed a handful of times. V usage is TRBV19 and J usage is TRBJ2-7; the match to TRBD1 covers 9 bases. CDR1 LNHDA and CDR2 SQIVND come from the germline V gene (reference sequence). The CDR3 is made up of 15 amino acids. Losses at the gene ends were 3 bases for V and 6 bases for J; bases not matched to a gene: 9. As DNA, the CDR3 is TGTGCCAGTAGTATTGTCGGGACAGGGCTCATCGAGCAGTACTTC. Encoded protein: CASSIVGTGLIEQYF.

This clone was found once. The genes are TRBV6-6 and TRBJ1-5, with D unclear. Trimming pared 7 bases from V and 3 bases from J, leaving 13 bases between. The CDR3 runs to 14 residues. Germline CDR1 and CDR2: MNHNY and SVGAGI (reference sequence). The CDR3 sequence is CASTKDAYNQPQHF. The CDR3 region has the DNA TGTGCCAGCACCAAAGACGCATACAATCAGCCCCAGCATTTT.

The gene calls are TRBV5-8 and TRBJ1-2, with D maybe TRBD1 (6 bases). The CDR3 has 17 residues. Germline CDR1 SGHTS, CDR2 YDEGEE. The V gene lost 1 base and the J gene lost 3 bases, with 19 bases spanning the gap. CDR3 protein: CASSLLVGGMRDYGYTF. The DNA for the CDR3 is TGTGCCAGCAGCTTGCTCGTCGGGGGCATGAGAGACTATGGCTACACCTTC.

The V and J genes are TRBV30 and TRBJ1-1; D gene ambiguous. V was trimmed by 0 bases and J by 6 bases, leaving 5 bases between them. The germline gives CDR1 GTSNPN, CDR2 SVGIG (reference sequence). The length of the CDR3 is 11 residues. CDR3 DNA sequence: TGTGCCTGGAGTGTACTGGCTGAAGCTTTCTTT. Its protein is CAWSVLAEAFF.

CDR3 loop: CAIREDKGTLYNEQFF. CDR3 DNA: TGTGCCATCAGAGAAGATAAGGGGACGCTTTACAATGAGCAGTTCTTC. The V and J genes are TRBV10-3 and TRBJ2-1; D may correspond to TRBD1 or TRBD2 (5 bases each). Trimming stripped 6 bases from V and 4 bases from J, with 19 bases between. The CDR3 runs to 16 residues. Germline CDR1 ENHRY, CDR2 SYGVKD.

This clone occurred once. The rearrangement links TRBV29-1 to TRBJ2-2, with D perhaps matching TRBD1 (6 bases). The CDR3 totals 15 residues. The germline V gene has CDR1 SQVTM and CDR2 ANQGSEA. V was cut by 4 bases and J by 4 bases, with 16 bases left in between. The CDR3 DNA reads as TGCAGCGTTGCTCGGGTAGGGGGTCTCACCGGGGAGCTGTTTTTT. It specifies CSVARVGGLTGELFF.

The rearrangement uses TRBV18 and TRBJ1-5; D possibly corresponds to TRBD1 (6 bases). Trimming shortened V by 2 bases and J by 4 bases, and 15 bases separated the two germline ends. Germline V CDR1 and CDR2: KGHSH, LQKENI. There are 16 residues in the CDR3. The CDR3 loop is CASSPGSGAPNQPQHF. The CDR3 DNA reads TGTGCCAGCTCACCAGGTTCGGGGGCTCCTAATCAGCCCCAGCATTTT.

The genes are TRBV28 and TRBJ1-1; D is possibly TRBD1 (5 bases). V was trimmed by 5 bases and J by 11 bases, leaving 18 bases between them. CDR1 and CDR2 from the germline V gene are MDHEN and SYDVKM. This CDR3 spans 13 amino acids. CDR3 loop: CASSLRQGLGAFF. The DNA for the CDR3 is TGTGCCAGCAGTCTACGGCAGGGTTTAGGGGCTTTCTTT.

By frequency in the sample, this clone is large (0.1 to 1%). The CDR3 loop reads CASSPGPLNTEAFF. CDR3 in DNA: TGTGCCAGCAGTCCAGGACCGTTGAACACTGAAGCTTTCTTT. This chain links TRBV28 with TRBJ1-1; D gene unclear. The CDR3 extends over 14 amino acids. V gave up 5 bases and J gave up 0 bases, with 10 bases separating them. The germline V gene encodes CDR1 MDHEN and CDR2 SYDVKM.

This clone was observed a single time. The CDR3 nucleotides read TGTGCCAGCAGCCCCACTAGCGATACGCAGTATTTT. Translation gives CASSPTSDTQYF. The chain joins TRBV2 to TRBJ2-3, with D perhaps TRBD2 (6 bases). V gave up 6 bases and J gave up 6 bases, with 10 bases separating them. The germline CDR1 and CDR2 sequences are SNHLY and FYNNEI. CDR3 length equals 12 residues.

The CDR3: CASSLSPSGQETQYF. CDR3 bases: TGTGCCAGCAGCTTAAGCCCCTCGGGACAAGAGACCCAGTACTTC. The chain recombines TRBV7-6 with TRBJ2-5, with a tentative D call TRBD2 (5 bases). V was trimmed by 2 bases and J by 2 bases, leaving 12 bases between them. Germline V CDR1 and CDR2: SGHVS, FNYEAQ. The CDR3 is made up of 15 amino acids.

This CDR3 reads CARKVQGYEQYF. The DNA for the CDR3 is TGTGCCAGAAAGGTACAGGGATACGAGCAGTACTTC. This chain links TRBV21-1 with TRBJ2-7; the table's D call of TRBD1 was not tested on the DNA. TRBV21-1 is an annotated pseudogene. The CDR3 covers 12 residues.

J is TRBJ1-4 and V is TRBV30; D may be TRBD1 (5 bases). The V gene's germline CDR1 is GTSNPN and CDR2 SVGIG (reference sequence). Trimming stripped 5 bases from V and 13 bases from J, with 29 bases between. CDR3 size: 16 residues. The CDR3 DNA reads TGTGCCTGGGGGCCTTCCCCCGGGACTATGATGAGGAGACTGTTTTTT. This encodes CAWGPSPGTMMRRLFF.

J is TRBJ2-7 and V is TRBV7-9; no definite D call. The CDR3 sequence is 15 residues long. CDR1 and CDR2 from the germline V gene are SEHNR and FQNEAQ (reference sequence). The ends were cut back, 3 bases at V and 4 bases at J, with 16 bases in the middle. Here the CDR3 reads CASSLGSPKPYEQYF. CDR3 DNA: TGTGCCAGCAGCTTGGGATCGCCCAAACCATACGAGCAGTACTTC.

The rearrangement uses TRBV28 and TRBJ1-4; tentatively, D is TRBD1 (5 bases). The V and J ends lost 3 bases and 0 bases respectively, with 8 bases between them. CDR1 MDHEN and CDR2 SYDVKM come from the germline V gene. This CDR3 has 15 amino acids. The CDR3 here is CASSFGGATNEKLFF. The CDR3 DNA reads TGTGCCAGCAGTTTCGGGGGTGCAACTAATGAAAAACTGTTTTTT.

The genes are TRBV19 and TRBJ2-7; 10 nucleotides agree with TRBD2. V shed 6 bases, J shed 2 bases, and the junction held 13 bases outside the gene matches. Germline CDR1 and CDR2: LNHDA and SQIVND (reference sequence). This CDR3 has 17 residues. DNA for the CDR3: TGTGCCAGTAGCCTGGGGAGGACTAGCGGCTCCCCCTACGAGCAGTACTTC. Translating gives CASSLGRTSGSPYEQYF.

This rearrangement joins TRBV28 to TRBJ2-7, with no clear D. Germline values: CDR1 MDHEN, CDR2 SYDVKM. V shed 7 bases and J shed 1 base, with 14 bases lying between them. This CDR3 contains 14 residues. The DNA of the CDR3 is TGTGCCAGCAATACGCCTGGCGTTTCCTACGAGCAGTACTTC. It codes for CASNTPGVSYEQYF.

V and J are TRBV25-1 and TRBJ1-4, with no clear D. The CDR3 totals 12 residues. V lost 7 bases to trimming and J lost 4 bases, with 7 bases between them. Per germline, CDR1 MGHDK and CDR2 SYGVNS. CDR3 protein: CASTMGNEKLFF. The CDR3 coding sequence is TGTGCCAGCACCATGGGTAATGAAAAACTGTTTTTT.